These T cell receptor beta chains were read from a single sample in a study of a mutant IDH1 vaccine in newly diagnosed glioma. Generated by immunoSEQ multiplex PCR, the TCRdb table keeps only in-frame clones and is missing some. The sample yields approximately 38,000 clones, 70% to 90% seen once. No antigen has been identified for these receptors. The sequencing used PBMCs, collected from a glioma patient whose treatment included an IDH1 peptide vaccine. Source of these receptors: a man in his forties with glioma. The conserved cysteine and the conserved F or W are not part of the CDR3 here.

V	J	CDR3
TRBV6-1	TRBJ1-3	ASSEARQGNTIY
TRBV19	TRBJ1-5	ASSIGSQPQH
TRBV27	TRBJ2-3	ASSSGLPLTDTQY
TRBV5-1	TRBJ1-1	ASSSDNGDEAF
TRBV4-1	TRBJ2-5	ASSQPPGGTSGGETQY
TRBV27	TRBJ1-4	ASSFRDRGGEKLF
TRBV2	TRBJ2-7	ASSPGQPPYEQY
TRBV7-2	TRBJ2-7	ASSLSGTGGYEQY
TRBV7-6	TRBJ2-2	ASSLDDRTRTGELF
TRBV2	TRBJ2-1	ASSDQYNEQF
TRBV5-1	TRBJ2-3	ASSSTLAMVDTQY
TRBV5-4	TRBJ2-4	ASSLADKNIQY
TRBV28	TRBJ1-4	ASSLSREKLF
TRBV2	TRBJ2-1	ASVAASSYNEQF
TRBV7-6	TRBJ1-2	ASSLRGQGAGYT
TRBV18	TRBJ1-4	ASSGGTNEKLF
TRBV15	TRBJ2-7	ATSRDLGHNSEQY
TRBV18	TRBJ1-1	ASSQDTTNTEAF
TRBV6-5	TRBJ1-4	ASSQTQGRGEKLF